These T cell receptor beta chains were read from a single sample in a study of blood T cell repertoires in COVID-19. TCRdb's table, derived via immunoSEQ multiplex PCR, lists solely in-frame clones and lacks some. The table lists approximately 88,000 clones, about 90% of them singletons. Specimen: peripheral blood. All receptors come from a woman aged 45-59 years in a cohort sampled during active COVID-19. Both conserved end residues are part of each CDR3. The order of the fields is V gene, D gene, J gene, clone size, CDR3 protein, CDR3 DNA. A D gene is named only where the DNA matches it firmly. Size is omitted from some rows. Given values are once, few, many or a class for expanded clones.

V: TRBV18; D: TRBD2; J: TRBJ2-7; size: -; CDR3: CASSPGLAGVEQYF; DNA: TGTGCCAGCTCACCAGGCCTAGCGGGAGTCGAGCAGTACTTC
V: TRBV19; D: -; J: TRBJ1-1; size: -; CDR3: CASSSPGTLKRAFF; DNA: TGTGCCAGTAGTTCCCCCGGGACTCTAAAGAGAGCTTTCTTT
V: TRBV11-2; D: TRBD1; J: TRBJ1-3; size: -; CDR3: CASRGQGDAGNTIYF; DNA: TGTGCCAGCAGAGGACAGGGGGACGCTGGAAACACCATATATTTT
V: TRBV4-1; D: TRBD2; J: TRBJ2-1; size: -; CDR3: CASSQDSGGRANEQFF; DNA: TGCGCCAGCAGCCAAGATTCCGGGGGGAGGGCCAATGAGCAGTTCTTC
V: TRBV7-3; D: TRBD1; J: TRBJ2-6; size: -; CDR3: CASSLTGTGYSGANVLTF; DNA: TGTGCCAGCAGCCTCACCGGGACAGGATATTCTGGGGCCAACGTCCTGACTTTC
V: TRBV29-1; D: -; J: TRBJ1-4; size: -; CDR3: CSVEDLRGSTNEKLFF; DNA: TGCAGCGTTGAAGATCTCCGGGGGTCAACTAATGAAAAACTGTTTTTT
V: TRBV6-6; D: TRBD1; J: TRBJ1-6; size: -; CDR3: CASSRTGENSPLHF; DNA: TGTGCCAGCAGTCGGACAGGGGAAAATTCACCCCTCCACTTT
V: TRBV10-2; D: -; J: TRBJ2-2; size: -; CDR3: CASKGVAGELFF; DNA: TGCGCCAGCAAAGGGGTGGCCGGGGAGCTGTTTTTT
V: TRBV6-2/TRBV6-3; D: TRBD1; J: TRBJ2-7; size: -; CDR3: CASSTQGKDYEQYF; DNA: TGTGCCAGCAGTACACAGGGGAAGGACTACGAGCAGTACTTC
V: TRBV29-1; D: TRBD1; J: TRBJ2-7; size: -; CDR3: CSVEDLGTGGNEQYF; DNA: TGCAGCGTTGAAGATTTGGGGACAGGGGGTAACGAGCAGTACTTC
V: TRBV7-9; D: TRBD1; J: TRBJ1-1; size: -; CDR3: CASSKGQGNMNTEAFF; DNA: TGTGCCAGCAGCAAGGGACAGGGGAATATGAACACTGAAGCTTTCTTT
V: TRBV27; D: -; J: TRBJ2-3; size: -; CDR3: CASSSGGTDTQYF; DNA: TGTGCCAGCAGTTCGGGGGGCACAGATACGCAGTATTTT
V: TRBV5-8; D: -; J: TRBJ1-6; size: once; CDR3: CASSLPQGSPLHF; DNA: TGTGCCAGCAGCCTACCACAGGGTTCACCCCTCCACTTT
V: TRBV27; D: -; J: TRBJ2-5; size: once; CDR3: CASSPLVAGPPETQYF; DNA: TGTGCCAGCAGTCCACTCGTCGCGGGTCCCCCGGAGACCCAGTACTTC
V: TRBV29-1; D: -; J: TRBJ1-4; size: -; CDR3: CSARANEKLFF; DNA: TGCAGCGCACGGGCTAATGAAAAACTGTTTTTT
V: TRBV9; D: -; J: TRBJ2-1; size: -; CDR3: CASSPQGGGDEQFF; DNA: TGTGCCAGCAGCCCTCAGGGTGGCGGAGATGAGCAGTTCTTC
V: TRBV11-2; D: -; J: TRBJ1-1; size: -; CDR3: CASSSQSMNTEAFF; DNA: TGTGCCAGCAGCTCCCAGTCAATGAACACTGAAGCTTTCTTT
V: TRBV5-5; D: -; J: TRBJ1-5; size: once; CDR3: CASRSYRVGVGNQPQHF; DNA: TGTGCCAGCAGGTCTTACAGGGTTGGAGTAGGCAATCAGCCCCAGCATTTT
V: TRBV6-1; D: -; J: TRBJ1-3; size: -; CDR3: CASSEAGLGNTIYF; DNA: TGTGCCAGCAGTGAAGCGGGCCTTGGAAACACCATATATTTT
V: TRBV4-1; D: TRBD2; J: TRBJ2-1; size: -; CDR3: CASSQANLAGGLGNEQFF; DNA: TGCGCCAGCAGCCAGGCAAATCTAGCGGGGGGGCTCGGGAATGAGCAGTTCTTC
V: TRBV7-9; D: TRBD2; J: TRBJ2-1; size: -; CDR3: CASSPRRLAGGTNEQFF; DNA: TGTGCCAGCAGCCCCCGAAGACTAGCGGGGGGCACGAATGAGCAGTTCTTC
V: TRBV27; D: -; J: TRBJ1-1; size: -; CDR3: CASSPQGMLNTEAFF; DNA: TGTGCCAGCAGTCCTCAGGGAATGCTGAACACTGAAGCTTTCTTT
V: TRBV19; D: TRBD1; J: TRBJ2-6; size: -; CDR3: CASSYRGEGSGANVLTF; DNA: TGTGCCAGTAGTTACAGGGGCGAGGGTTCTGGGGCCAACGTCCTGACTTTC
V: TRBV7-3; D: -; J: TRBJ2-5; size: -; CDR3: CASSQGAGSGETQYF; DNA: TGTGCCAGCAGCCAAGGGGCCGGGAGTGGAGAGACCCAGTACTTC
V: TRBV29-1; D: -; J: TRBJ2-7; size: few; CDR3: CSALLSVGEQYF; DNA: TGCAGCGCTCTTTTATCCGTCGGCGAGCAGTACTTC
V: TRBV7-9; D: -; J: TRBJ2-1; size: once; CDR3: CASSLMANEQFF; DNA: TGTGCCAGCAGCTTAATGGCCAATGAGCAGTTCTTC
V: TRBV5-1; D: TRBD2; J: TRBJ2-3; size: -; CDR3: CASSLAGREMDTQYF; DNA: TGCGCCAGCAGCTTGGCCGGGCGGGAGATGGATACGCAGTATTTT
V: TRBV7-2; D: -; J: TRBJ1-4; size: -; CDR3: CASSLVGGATTNEKLFF; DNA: TGTGCCAGCAGCTTAGTGGGGGGGGCTACAACTAATGAAAAACTGTTTTTT
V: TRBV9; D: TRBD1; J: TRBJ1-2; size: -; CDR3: CASSAGQVAGYTF; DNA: TGTGCCAGCAGCGCGGGACAGGTAGCTGGCTACACCTTC
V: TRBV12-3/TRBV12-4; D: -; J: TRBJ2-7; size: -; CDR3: CASMGLGGYEQYF; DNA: TGTGCCAGCATGGGCCTCGGGGGCTACGAGCAGTACTTC
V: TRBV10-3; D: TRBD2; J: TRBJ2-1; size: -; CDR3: CAIRTASGWDGEQFF; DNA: TGTGCCATCAGGACGGCTAGCGGGTGGGACGGTGAGCAGTTCTTC
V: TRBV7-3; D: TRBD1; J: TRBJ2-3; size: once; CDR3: CASNRSDRVFNTQYF; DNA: TGTGCCAGCAATCGGAGTGACAGGGTATTCAATACGCAGTATTTT
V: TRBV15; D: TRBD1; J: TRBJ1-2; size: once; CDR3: CATSRPDRGQGSDGYTF; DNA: TGTGCCACCAGCAGGCCGGATCGGGGACAGGGGTCTGATGGCTACACCTTC
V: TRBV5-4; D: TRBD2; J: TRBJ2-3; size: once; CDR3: CASSAPLAGGPSDTQYF; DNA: TGTGCCAGCAGCGCCCCACTAGCGGGGGGGCCATCAGATACGCAGTATTTT
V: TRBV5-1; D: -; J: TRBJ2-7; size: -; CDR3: CASSLNGGEQYF; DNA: TGCGCCAGCAGCTTGAACGGGGGCGAGCAGTACTTC
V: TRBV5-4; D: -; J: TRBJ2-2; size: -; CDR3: CASSFGGPNAGELFF; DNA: TGTGCCAGCAGCTTCGGGGGACCGAACGCCGGGGAGCTGTTTTTT
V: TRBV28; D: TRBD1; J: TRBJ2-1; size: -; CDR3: CASSSPRTGAYNEQFF; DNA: TGTGCCAGCAGTTCACCGCGGACAGGGGCCTACAATGAGCAGTTCTTC
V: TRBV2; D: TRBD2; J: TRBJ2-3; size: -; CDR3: CASTPWGTSGDTDTQYF; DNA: TGTGCCAGCACTCCCTGGGGGACTAGCGGGGACACAGATACGCAGTATTTT
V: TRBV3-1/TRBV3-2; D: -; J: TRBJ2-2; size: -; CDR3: CASRRDSHTGELFF; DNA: TGTGCCAGCAGGCGGGACTCCCACACCGGGGAGCTGTTTTTT
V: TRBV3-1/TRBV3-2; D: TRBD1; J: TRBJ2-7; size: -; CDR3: CASSQEVRGRILGEQYF; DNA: TGTGCCAGCAGCCAAGAAGTGAGGGGGCGAATCCTAGGAGAGCAGTACTTC
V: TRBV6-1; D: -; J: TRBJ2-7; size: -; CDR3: CASSEAVEQYF; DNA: TGTGCCAGCAGTGAGGCAGTCGAGCAGTACTTC